The clone carrying this T cell receptor (beta chain) has a handful of counts. V was pared by 1 base and J by 9 bases, with 15 bases between. Germline lookup yields CDR1 LGHNA and CDR2 YSLEER. This CDR3 is built from 15 residues. This sample's TCRbeta library carried unique molecular identifier barcodes. MiXCR, run by TCRdb on the PCR reads, gives a single entry per CDR3 protein. In the table there are about 600,000 distinct CDR3 sequences, over 9.5% of which are singletons. The data were obtained in a study of T-cell reconstitution after alpha-beta-depleted transplantation in children. The chain carries TRBV4-3 and TRBJ2-2; either TRBD1 or TRBD2 may fit D (5 bases each). The origin of this receptor is a human donor who donated a stem cell graft to a child with acute myeloid leukemia. The sequences come from PBMCs from the stem cell graft donor, collected from the stem cell graft. CDR3 bases: TGCGCCAGCAGCCAAGCAGGGACCCTGCCGAGGGAGCTGTTTTTT. Translated: CASSQAGTLPRELFF.